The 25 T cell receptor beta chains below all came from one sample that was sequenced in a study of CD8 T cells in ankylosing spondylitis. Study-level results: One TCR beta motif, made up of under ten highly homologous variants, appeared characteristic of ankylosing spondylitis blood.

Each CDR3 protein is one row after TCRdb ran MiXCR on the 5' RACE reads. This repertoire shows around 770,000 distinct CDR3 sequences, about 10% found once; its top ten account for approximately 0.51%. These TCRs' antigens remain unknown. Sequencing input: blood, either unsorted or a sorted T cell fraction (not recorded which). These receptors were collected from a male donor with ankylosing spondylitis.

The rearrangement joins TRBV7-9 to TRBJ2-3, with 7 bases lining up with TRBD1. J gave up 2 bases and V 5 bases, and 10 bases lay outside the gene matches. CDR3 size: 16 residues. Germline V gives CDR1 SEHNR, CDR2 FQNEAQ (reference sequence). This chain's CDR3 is CASSNRQGALTDTQYF. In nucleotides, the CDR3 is TGTGCCAGCAGCAACCGACAGGGTGCCCTCACAGATACGCAGTATTTT. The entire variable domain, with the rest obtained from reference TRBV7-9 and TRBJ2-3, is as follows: DTGVSQNPRHKITKRGQNVTFRCDPISEHNRLYWYRQTLGQGPEFLTYFQNEAQLEKSRLLSDRFSAERPKGSFSTLEIQRTEQGDSAMYLCASSNRQGALTDTQYFGPGTRLTVL.

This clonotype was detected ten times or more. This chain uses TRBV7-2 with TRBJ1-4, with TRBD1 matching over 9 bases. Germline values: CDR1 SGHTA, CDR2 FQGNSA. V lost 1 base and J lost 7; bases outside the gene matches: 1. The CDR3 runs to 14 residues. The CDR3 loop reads CASSLEDRGEKLFF. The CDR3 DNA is TGTGCCAGCAGCTTAGAGGACAGGGGTGAAAAACTGTTTTTT.

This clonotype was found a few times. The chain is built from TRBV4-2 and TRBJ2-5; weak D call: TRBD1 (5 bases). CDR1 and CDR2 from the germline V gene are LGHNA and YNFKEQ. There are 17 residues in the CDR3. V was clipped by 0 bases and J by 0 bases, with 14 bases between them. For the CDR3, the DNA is TGTGCCAGCAGCCAAGACTCACAGGATCTGTACCAAGAGACCCAGTACTTC. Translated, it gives CASSQDSQDLYQETQYF.

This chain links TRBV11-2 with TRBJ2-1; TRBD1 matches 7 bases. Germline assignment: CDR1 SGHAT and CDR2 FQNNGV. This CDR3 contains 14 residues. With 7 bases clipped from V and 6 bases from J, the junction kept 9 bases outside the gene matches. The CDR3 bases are TGTGCCAGCATAAGTTGGGCAGGGGGCAATGAGCAGTTCTTC. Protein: CASISWAGGNEQFF. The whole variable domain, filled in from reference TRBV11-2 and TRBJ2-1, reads EAGVAQSPRYKIIEKRQSVAFWCNPISGHATLYWYQQILGQGPKLLIQFQNNGVVDDSQLPKDRFSAERLKGVDSTLKIQPAKLEDSAVYLCASISWAGGNEQFFGPGTRLTVL.

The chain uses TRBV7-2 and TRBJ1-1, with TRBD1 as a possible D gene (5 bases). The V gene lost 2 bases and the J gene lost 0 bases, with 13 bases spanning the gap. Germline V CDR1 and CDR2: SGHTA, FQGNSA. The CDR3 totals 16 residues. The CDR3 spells CASSLRDARMNTEAFF. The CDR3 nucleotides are TGTGCCAGCAGCTTAAGGGACGCGCGGATGAACACTGAAGCTTTCTTT.

The CDR3 DNA reads TGCAGTGCTAGAGGAGTCCAATACACCGGGGAGCTGTTTTTT. It specifies CSARGVQYTGELFF. The chain recombines TRBV20-1 with TRBJ2-2, with D hard to call. Per the germline V gene, CDR1 is DFQATT and CDR2 is SNEGSKA (reference sequence). There are 14 residues in the CDR3. Trimming removed 1 base at V and 3 bases at J, with 9 bases between.

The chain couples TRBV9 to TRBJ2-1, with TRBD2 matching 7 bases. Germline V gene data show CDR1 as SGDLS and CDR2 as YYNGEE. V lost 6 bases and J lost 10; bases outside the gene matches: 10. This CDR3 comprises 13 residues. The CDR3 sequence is CASNRYLGGEQFF. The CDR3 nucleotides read TGTGCCAGCAACCGCTACTTGGGAGGGGAGCAGTTCTTC.

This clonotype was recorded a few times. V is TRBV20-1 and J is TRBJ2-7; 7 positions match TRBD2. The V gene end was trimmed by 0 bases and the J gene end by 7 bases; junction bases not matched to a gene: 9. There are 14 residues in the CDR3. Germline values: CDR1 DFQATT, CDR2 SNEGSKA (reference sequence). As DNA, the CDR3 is TGCAGTGCTAGAGATTTTAGGCGGGGGTCGGAGCAGTACTTC. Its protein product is CSARDFRRGSEQYF.

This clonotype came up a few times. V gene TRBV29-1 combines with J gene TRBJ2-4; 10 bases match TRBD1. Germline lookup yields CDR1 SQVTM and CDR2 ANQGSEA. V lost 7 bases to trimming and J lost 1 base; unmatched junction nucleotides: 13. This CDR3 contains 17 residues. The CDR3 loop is CSAFGGQGNLAKNIQYF. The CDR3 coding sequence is TGCAGCGCCTTTGGGGGACAGGGGAATTTGGCCAAAAACATTCAGTACTTC.

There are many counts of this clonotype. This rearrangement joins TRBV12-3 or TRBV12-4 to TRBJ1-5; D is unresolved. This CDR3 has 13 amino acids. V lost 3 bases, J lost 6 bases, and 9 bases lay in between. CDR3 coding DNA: TGTGCCAGCAGTTTGGCTGGTGCTCAGCCCCAGCATTTT. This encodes CASSLAGAQPQHF.

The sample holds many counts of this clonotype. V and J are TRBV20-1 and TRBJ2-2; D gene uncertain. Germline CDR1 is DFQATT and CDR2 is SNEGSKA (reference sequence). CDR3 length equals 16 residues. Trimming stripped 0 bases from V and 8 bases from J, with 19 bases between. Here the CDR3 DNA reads TGCAGTGCTAGAGATTTTTCAGACCCATACGTGGGGGAGCTGTTTTTT. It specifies CSARDFSDPYVGELFF.

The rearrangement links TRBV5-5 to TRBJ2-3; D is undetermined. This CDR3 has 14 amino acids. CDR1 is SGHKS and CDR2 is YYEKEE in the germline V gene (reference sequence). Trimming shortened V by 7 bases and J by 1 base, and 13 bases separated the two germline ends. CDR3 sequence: CASVWSGGTDTQYF. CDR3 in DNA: TGTGCCAGCGTCTGGAGTGGGGGCACAGATACGCAGTATTTT.

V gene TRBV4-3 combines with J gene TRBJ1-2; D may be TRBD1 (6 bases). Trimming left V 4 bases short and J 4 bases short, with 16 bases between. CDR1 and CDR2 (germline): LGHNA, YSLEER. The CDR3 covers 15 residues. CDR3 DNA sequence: TGCGCCAGCAGCCGAGGGAGGGGGTCATCCTATGGCTACACCTTC. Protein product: CASSRGRGSSYGYTF.

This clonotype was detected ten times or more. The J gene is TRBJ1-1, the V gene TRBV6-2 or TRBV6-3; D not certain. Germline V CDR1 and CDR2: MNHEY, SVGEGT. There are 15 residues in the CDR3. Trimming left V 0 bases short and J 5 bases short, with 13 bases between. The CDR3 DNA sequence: TGTGCCAGCAGTTACTCGATCGGAAGGTGGACTGAAGCTTTCTTT. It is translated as CASSYSIGRWTEAFF.

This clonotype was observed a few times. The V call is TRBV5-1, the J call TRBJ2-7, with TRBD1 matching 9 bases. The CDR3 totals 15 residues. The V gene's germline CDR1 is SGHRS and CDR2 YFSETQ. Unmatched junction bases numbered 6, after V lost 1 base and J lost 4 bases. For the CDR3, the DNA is TGCGCCAGCAGCTTGCAAGGGACAGGGTTTTACGAGCAGTACTTC. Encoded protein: CASSLQGTGFYEQYF.

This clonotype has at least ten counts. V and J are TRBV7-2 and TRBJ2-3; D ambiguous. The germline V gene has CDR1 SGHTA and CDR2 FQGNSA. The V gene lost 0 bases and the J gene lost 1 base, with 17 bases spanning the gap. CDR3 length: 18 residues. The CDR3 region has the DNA TGTGCCAGCAGCTTAGCCGGACGTCTCTCTGCGGGCACAGATACGCAGTATTTT. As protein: CASSLAGRLSAGTDTQYF.

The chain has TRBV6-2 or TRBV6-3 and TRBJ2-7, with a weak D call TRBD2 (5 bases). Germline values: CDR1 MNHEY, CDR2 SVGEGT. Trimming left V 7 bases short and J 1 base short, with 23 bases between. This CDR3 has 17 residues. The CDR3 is CASKKYNSARKSYEQYF. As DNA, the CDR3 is TGTGCCAGCAAGAAATATAATAGCGCGAGAAAATCCTACGAGCAGTACTTC.

Here the CDR3 DNA reads TGTGCCAGCAGCGGGGGCAAGGTCACTGAAGCTTTCTTT. This gives the protein CASSGGKVTEAFF. This chain links TRBV6-6 with TRBJ1-1; a possible D gene is TRBD1 (6 bases). Trimming shortened V by 6 bases and J by 4 bases, and 12 bases separated the two germline ends. The CDR3 consists of 13 residues. In germline, CDR1 is MNHNY, CDR2 SVGAGI (reference sequence).

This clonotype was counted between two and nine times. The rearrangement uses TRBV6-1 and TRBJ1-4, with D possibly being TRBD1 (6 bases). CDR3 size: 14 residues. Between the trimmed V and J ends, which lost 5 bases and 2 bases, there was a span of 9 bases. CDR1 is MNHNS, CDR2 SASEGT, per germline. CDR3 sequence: CASSQGWTNEKLFF. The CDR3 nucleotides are TGTGCCAGCAGTCAGGGGTGGACTAATGAAAAACTGTTTTTT.

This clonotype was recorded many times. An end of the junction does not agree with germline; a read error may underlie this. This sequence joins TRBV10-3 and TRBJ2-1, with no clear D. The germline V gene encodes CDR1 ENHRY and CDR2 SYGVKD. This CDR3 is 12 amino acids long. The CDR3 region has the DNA TGTGCCATCAGTTACAGCTACACTGAGCAGTTCTTC. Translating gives CAISYSYTEQFF.

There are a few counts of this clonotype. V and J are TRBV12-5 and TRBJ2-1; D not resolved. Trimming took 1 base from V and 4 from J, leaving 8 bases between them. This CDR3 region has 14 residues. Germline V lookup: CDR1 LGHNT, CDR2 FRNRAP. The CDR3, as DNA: TGTGCTAGTGGTTTGGGCAGGAATTACAATGAGCAGTTCTTC. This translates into CASGLGRNYNEQFF. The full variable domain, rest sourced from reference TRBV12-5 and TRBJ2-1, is DARVTQTPRHKVTEMGQEVTMRCQPILGHNTVFWYRQTMMQGLELLAYFRNRAPLDDSGMPKDRFSAEMPDATLATLKIQPSEPRDSAVYFCASGLGRNYNEQFFGPGTRLTVL.

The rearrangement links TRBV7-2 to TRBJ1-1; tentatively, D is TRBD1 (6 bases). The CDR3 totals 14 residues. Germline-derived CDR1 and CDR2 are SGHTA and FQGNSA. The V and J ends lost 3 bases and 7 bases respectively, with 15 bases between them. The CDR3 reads CASSFSGGAGEAFF. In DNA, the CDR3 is TGTGCCAGCAGCTTTTCGGGGGGCGCGGGTGAAGCTTTCTTT.

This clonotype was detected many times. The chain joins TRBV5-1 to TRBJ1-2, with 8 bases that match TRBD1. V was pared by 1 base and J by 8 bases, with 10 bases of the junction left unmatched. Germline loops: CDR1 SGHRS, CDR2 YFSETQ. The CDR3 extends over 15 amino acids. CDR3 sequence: CASSLSYRGGKGYTF. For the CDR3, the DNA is TGCGCCAGCAGCTTGTCATACAGGGGGGGAAAAGGCTACACCTTC.

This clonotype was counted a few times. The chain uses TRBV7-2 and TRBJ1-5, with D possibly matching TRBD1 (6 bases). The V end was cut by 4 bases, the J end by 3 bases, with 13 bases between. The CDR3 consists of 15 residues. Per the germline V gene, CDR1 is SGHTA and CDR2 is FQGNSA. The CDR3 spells CASSWQGSPNQPQHF. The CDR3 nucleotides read TGTGCCAGCAGCTGGCAGGGGTCCCCCAATCAGCCCCAGCATTTT.

Here the CDR3 reads CASSLVLVGSGELFF. The CDR3 region has the DNA TGCGCCAGCAGCTTGGTCCTGGTGGGATCCGGGGAGCTGTTTTTT. The chain links TRBV5-1 to TRBJ2-2; unclear D gene. V shed 0 bases and J shed 6 bases, with 12 bases lying between them. CDR3 length: 15 amino acids. Germline-derived CDR1 and CDR2 are SGHRS and YFSETQ.